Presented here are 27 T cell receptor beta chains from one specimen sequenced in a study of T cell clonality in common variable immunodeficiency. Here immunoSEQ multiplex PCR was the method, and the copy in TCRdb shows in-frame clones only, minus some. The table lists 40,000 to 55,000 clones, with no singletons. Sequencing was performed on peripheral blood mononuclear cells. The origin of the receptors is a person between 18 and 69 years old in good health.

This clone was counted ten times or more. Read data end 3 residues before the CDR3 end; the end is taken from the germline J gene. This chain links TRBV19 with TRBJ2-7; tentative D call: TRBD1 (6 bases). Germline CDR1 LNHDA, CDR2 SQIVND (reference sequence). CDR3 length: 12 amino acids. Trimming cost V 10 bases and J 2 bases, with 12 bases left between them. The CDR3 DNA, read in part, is TGTGCCACCAGGGGCCTCACCTACGAG. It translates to CATRGLTYE. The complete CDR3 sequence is CATRGLTYEQYF.

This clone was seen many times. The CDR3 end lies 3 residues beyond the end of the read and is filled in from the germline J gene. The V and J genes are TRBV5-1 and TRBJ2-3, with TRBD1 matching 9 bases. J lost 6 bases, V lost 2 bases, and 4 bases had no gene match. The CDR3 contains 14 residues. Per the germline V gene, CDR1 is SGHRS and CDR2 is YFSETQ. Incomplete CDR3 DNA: TGCGCCAGCAGCTTTGGGACAGGGATGGATACG. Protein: CASSFGTGMDT. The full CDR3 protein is CASSFGTGMDTQYF.

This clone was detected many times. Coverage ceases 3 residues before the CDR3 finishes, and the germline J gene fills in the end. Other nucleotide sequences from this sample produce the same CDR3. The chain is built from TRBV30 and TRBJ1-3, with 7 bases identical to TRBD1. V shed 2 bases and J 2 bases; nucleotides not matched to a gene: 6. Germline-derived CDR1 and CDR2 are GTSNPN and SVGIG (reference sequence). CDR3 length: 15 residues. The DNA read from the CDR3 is TGTGCCTGGAGTCGACAGGGTGTGGCTGGAAACACC. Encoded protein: CAWSRQGVAGNT. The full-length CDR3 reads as CAWSRQGVAGNTIYF.

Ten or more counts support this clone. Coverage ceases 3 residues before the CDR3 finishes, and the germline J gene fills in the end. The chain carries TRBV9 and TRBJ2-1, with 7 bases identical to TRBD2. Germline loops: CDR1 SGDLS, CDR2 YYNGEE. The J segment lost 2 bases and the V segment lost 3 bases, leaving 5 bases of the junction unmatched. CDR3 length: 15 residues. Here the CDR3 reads CASSAGGGTYNEQFF. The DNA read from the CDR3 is TGTGCCAGCAGCGCGGGCGGGGGAACCTACAATGAG.

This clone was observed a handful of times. Partial CDR3 DNA: TGTGCCAGCAGCTTGACTAGCGGGGGCGGGAATGAG. Protein product: CASSLTSGGGNE. The whole CDR3 is CASSLTSGGGNEQFF. The genes are TRBV7-9 and TRBJ2-1, with TRBD2 identical over 12 bases. The CDR3 end falls 3 residues outside the read, so it is completed with the germline J gene. The trim removed 3 bases at V and 7 bases at J, leaving 4 bases unmatched. The germline V gene has CDR1 SEHNR and CDR2 FQNEAQ (reference sequence). There are 15 residues in the CDR3.

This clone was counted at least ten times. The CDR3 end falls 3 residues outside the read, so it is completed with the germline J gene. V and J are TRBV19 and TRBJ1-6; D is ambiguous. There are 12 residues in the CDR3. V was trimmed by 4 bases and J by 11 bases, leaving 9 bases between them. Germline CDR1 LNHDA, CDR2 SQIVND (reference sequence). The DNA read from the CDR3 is TGTGCCAGTAGTACGAGGACTCCACCC. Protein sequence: CASSTRTPP. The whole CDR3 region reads CASSTRTPPLHF.

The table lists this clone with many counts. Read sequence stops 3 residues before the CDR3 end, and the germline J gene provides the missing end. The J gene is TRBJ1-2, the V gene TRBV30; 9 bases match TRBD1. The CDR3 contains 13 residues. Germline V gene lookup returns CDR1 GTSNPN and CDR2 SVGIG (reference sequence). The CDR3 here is CAWSVQGARGYTF. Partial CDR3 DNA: TGTGCCTGGAGTGTACAGGGGGCGCGGGGC.

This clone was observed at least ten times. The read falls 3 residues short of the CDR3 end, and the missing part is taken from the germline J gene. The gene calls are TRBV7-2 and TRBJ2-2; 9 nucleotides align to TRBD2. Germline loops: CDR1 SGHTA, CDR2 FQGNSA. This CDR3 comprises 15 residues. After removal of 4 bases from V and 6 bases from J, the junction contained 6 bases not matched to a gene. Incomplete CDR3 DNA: TGTGCCAGCAGCTCGAGAGCGGGGGGTTCCGGGGAG. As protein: CASSSRAGGSGE. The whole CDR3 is CASSSRAGGSGELFF.

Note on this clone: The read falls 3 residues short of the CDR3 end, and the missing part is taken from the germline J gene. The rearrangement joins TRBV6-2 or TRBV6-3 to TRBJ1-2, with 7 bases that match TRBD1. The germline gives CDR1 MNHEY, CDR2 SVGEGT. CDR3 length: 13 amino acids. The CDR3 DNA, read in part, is TGTGCCACAGGGACAGCAAACTACAATGAC. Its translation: CATGTANYND. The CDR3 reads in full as CATGTANYNDYTF.

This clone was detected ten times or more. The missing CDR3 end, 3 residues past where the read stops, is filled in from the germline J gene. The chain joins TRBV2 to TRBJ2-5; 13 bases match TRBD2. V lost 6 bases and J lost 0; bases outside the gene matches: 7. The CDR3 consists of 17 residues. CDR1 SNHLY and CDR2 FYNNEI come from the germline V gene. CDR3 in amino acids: CASSDVLAGGYQETQYF. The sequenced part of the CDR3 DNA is TGTGCCAGCAGCGATGTACTAGCGGGGGGGTACCAAGAGACC. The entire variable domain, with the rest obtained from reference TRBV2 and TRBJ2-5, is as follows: EPEVTQTPSHQVTQMGQEVILRCVPISNHLYFYWYRQILGQKVEFLVSFYNNEISEKSEIFDDQFSVERPDGSNFTLKIRSTKLEDSAMYFCASSDVLAGGYQETQYFGPGTRLLVL.

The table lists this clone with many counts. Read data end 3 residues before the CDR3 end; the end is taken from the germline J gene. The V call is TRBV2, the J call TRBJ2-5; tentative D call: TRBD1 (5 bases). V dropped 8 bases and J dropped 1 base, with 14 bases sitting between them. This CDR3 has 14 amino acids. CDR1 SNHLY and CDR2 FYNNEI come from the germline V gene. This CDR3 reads CASGAREGQETQYF. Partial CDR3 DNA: TGTGCCAGCGGGGCCAGGGAAGGCCAAGAGACC. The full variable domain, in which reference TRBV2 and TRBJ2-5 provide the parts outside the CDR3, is EPEVTQTPSHQVTQMGQEVILRCVPISNHLYFYWYRQILGQKVEFLVSFYNNEISEKSEIFDDQFSVERPDGSNFTLKIRSTKLEDSAMYFCASGAREGQETQYFGPGTRLLVL.

CDR3 sequence: CASSSVQGAVFGYTF. The CDR3 DNA, read in part, is TGCGCCAGCAGCTCGGTACAGGGGGCGGTTTTCGGC. The gene calls are TRBV5-1 and TRBJ1-2; 9 nucleotides align to TRBD1. The sequenced fragment ends 3 residues before the CDR3 boundary, so the rest is inferred from the germline J gene. The CDR3 is 15 residues long. Per the germline V gene, CDR1 is SGHRS and CDR2 is YFSETQ.

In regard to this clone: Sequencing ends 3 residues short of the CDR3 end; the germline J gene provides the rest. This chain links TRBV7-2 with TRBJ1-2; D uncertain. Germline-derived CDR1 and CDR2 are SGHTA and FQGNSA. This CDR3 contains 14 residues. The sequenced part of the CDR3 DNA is TGTGCCAGCAGCCCCCAATCGGAGGGCAATGAC. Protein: CASSPQSEGND. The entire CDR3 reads CASSPQSEGNDYTF.

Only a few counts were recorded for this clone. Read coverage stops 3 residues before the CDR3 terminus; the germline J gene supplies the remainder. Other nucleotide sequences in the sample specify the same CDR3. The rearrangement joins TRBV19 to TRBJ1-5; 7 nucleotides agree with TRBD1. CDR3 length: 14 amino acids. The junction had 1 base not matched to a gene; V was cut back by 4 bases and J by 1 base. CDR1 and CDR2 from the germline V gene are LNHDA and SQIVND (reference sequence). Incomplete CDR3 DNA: TGTGCCAGTAGTACGACAGGGAGCAATCAGCCC. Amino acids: CASSTTGSNQP. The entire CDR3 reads CASSTTGSNQPQHF.

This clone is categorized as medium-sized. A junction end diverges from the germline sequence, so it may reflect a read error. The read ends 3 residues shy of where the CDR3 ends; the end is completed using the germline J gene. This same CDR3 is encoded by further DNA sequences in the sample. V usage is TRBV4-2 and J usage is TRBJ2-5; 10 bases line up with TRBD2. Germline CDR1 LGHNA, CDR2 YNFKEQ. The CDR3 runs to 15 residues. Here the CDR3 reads CASSQERGGQETQYF. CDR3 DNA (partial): TGCGCCAGCAGCCAAGAGCGGGGGGGCCAAGAGACC.

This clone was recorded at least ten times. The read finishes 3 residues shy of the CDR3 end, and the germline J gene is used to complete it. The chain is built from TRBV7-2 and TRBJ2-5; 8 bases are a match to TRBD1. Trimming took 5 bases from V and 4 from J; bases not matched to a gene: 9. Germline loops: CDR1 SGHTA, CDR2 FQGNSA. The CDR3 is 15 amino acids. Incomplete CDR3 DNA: TGTGCCAGCAGCCTCCGAAGGACAGGGACAGAGACC. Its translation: CASSLRRTGTET. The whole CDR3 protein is CASSLRRTGTETQYF.

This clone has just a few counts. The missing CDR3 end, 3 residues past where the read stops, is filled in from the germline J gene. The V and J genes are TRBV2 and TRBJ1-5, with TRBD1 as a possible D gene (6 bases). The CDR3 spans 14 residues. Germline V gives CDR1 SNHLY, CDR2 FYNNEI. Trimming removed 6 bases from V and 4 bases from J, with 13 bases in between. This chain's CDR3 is CASRGVGGNQPQHF. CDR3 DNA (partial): TGTGCCAGCAGAGGCGTAGGGGGTAATCAGCCC.

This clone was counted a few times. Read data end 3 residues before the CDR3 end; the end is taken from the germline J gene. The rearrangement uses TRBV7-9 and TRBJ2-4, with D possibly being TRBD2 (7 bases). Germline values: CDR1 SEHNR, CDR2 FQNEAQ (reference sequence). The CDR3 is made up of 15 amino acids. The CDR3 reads CASSLGSGGLYGQYF. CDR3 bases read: TGTGCCAGCAGCTTAGGTTCCGGGGGGCTCTATGGT.

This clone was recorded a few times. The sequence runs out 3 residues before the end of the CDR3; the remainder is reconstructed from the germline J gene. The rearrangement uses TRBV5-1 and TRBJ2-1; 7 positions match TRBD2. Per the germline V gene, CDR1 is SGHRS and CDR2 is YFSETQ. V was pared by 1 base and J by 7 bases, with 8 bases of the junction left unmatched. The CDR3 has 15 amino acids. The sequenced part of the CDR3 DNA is TGCGCCAGCAGCTTGTCCGGAGCGGGGTATAATGAG. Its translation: CASSLSGAGYNE. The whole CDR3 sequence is CASSLSGAGYNEQFF.

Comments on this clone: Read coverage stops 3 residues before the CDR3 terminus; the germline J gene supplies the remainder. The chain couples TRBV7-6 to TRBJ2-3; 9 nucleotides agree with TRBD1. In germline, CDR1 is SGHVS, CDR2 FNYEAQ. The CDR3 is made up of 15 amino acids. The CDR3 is CASSRGQGGNQPQYF. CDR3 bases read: TGTGCCAGCAGCCGGGGACAGGGTGGCAATCAGCCG.

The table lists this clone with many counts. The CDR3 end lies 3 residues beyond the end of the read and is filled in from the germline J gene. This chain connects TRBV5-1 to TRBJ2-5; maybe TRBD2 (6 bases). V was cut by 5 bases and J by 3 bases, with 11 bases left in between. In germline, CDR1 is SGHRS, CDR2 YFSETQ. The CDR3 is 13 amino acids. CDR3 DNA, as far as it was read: TGCGCCAGCAGGGGAGGCGGGGAAGAGACC. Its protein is CASRGGGEET. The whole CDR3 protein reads CASRGGGEETQYF.

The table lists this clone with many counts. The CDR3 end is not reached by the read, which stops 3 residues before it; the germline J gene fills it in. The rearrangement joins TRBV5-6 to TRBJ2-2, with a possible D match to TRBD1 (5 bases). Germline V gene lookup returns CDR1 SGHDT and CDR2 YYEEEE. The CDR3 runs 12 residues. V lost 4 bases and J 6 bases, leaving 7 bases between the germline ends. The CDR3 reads CASSQGAGELFF. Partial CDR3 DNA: TGTGCCAGCAGCCAGGGTGCCGGGGAG. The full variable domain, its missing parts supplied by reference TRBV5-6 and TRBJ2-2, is DAGVTQSPTHLIKTRGQQVTLRCSPKSGHDTVSWYQQALGQGPQFIFQYYEEEERQRGNFPDRFSGHQFPNYSSELNVNALLLGDSALYLCASSQGAGELFFGEGSRLTVL.

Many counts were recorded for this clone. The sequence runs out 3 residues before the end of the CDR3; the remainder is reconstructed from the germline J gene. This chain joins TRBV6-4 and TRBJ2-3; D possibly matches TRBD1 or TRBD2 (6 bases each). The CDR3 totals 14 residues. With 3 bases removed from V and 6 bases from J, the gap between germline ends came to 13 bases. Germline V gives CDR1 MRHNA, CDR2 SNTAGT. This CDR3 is CASSEGGGGDTQYF. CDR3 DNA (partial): TGTGCCAGCAGTGAAGGAGGGGGTGGGGATACG.

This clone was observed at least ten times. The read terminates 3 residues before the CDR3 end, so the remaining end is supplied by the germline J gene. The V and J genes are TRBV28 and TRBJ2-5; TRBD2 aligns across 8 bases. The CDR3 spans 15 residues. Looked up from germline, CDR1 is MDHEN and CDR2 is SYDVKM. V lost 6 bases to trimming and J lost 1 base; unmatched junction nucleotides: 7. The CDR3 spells CASRVAGTFQETQYF. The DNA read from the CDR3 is TGTGCCAGCAGGGTAGCGGGGACCTTCCAAGAGACC.

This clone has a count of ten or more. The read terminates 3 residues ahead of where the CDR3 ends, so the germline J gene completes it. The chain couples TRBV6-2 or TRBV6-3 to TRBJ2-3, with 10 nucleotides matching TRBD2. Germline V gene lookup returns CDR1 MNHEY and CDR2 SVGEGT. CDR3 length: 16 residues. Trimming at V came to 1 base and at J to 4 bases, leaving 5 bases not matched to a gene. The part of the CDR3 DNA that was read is TGTGCCAGCAGTTACTGGGGCACTAGCGGGGCAGATACG. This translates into CASSYWGTSGADT. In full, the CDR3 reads CASSYWGTSGADTQYF.

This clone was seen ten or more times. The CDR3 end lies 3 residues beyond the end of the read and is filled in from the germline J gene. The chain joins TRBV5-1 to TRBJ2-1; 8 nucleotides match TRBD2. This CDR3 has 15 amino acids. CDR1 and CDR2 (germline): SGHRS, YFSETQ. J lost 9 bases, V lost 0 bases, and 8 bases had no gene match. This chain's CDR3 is CASSLEGRGDREQFF. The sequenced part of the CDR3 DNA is TGCGCCAGCAGCTTGGAGGGGCGGGGGGACCGTGAG.

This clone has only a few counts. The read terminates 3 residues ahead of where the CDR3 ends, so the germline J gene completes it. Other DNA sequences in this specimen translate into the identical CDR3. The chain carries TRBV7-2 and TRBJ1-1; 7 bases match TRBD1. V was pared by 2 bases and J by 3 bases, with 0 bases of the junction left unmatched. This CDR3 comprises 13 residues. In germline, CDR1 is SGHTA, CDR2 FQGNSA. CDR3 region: CASSLTGDTEAFF. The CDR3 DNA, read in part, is TGTGCCAGCAGCTTAACAGGGGACACTGAA.